Each of the 22 T cell receptor beta chains below was sequenced from the same sample in a study of T-cell reconstitution after alpha-beta-depleted transplantation in children listed by TCRdb under 2016. Library creation used PCR. The data were produced on an Illumina HiSeq 2500. To normalize quantification of the TCRbeta repertoire, the TCR libraries were built with molecular barcoding that relied on unique molecular identifiers. The public reads were reprocessed in TCRdb via fastp at Q25 and MiXCR, keeping in-frame beta chains. All rows with the same CDR3 protein become a single entry with the most common DNA and genes. This sample holds 300,000 to 400,000 distinct CDR3 sequences; about 14% were observed only once. Of the sample, about 3.9% falls within the top ten clones. Sequenced material: PBMCs, taken from the stem cell graft. Source of these receptors: a human donor who donated a stem cell graft to a child with Fanconi anemia.

This clonotype came up a few times. The V call is TRBV5-1, the J call TRBJ1-1, with D possibly TRBD1 on 6 matching bases. CDR1 is SGHRS and CDR2 is YFSETQ in the germline V gene. V was clipped by 7 bases and J by 1 base, with 14 bases between them. CDR3 length: 14 residues. The CDR3 region has the DNA TGCGCCAGCGGAACAGGGACCAGGAACACTGAAGCTTTCTTT. Residues: CASGTGTRNTEAFF.

This clonotype was seen only a few times. The rearrangement uses TRBV28 and TRBJ1-2; D unclear. The germline V gene encodes CDR1 MDHEN and CDR2 SYDVKM. Between the trimmed V and J ends, which lost 4 bases and 3 bases, there was a span of 9 bases. The CDR3 totals 13 residues. CDR3 coding DNA: TGTGCCAGCAGTTCAACCCAGTACTATGGCTACACCTTC. Amino acids: CASSSTQYYGYTF.

This clonotype has more than one count but fewer than ten. This chain joins TRBV3-1 and TRBJ2-5, with D perhaps matching TRBD1 (7 bases). Looked up from germline, CDR1 is LGHDT and CDR2 is YNNKEL (reference sequence). The CDR3 is made up of 14 amino acids. The V and J ends lost 5 bases and 4 bases respectively, with 14 bases between them. CDR3 protein: CASSFNQGGETQYF. The CDR3 DNA reads as TGTGCCAGCAGCTTCAATCAGGGGGGAGAGACCCAGTACTTC.

A word on this clonotype: A much larger clone differs by one base, so this may be a read error. The chain joins TRBV30 to TRBJ2-7; D call uncertain. The CDR3 totals 13 residues. V was pared by 4 bases and J by 8 bases, with 18 bases between. CDR1 and CDR2 (germline): GTSNPN, SVGIG (reference sequence). As DNA, the CDR3 is TGTGCCTGGAATGGAAAGTCTGCCCCTAAGCAGTACTTC. Amino acids: CAWNGKSAPKQYF.

The genes are TRBV3-1 and TRBJ2-7, with a weak D call TRBD1 (7 bases). Germline V CDR1 and CDR2: LGHDT, YNNKEL (reference sequence). The V end lost 3 bases, the J end lost 0 bases, and 9 bases lay between the germline ends. The CDR3 contains 14 residues. The CDR3 DNA is TGTGCCAGCAGCCATCAGGGGGGCTCCTACGAGCAGTACTTC. Translated: CASSHQGGSYEQYF.

This clonotype showed up many times. The V call is TRBV5-1, the J call TRBJ2-3; 7 nucleotides align to TRBD1. Germline V gene sequence: CDR1 SGHRS, CDR2 YFSETQ. The CDR3 totals 14 residues. V trimming: 4 bases; J trimming: 2 bases; junction bases outside the gene matches: 4. The CDR3 sequence is CASSLGQVTDTQYF. The CDR3 DNA follows: TGCGCCAGCAGCCTTGGACAGGTCACAGATACGCAGTATTTT.

This clonotype was seen at least ten times. V is TRBV10-3 and J is TRBJ2-1; TRBD1 is a possible D gene (8 bases). CDR1 and CDR2 from the germline V gene are ENHRY and SYGVKD. The V gene lost 0 bases and the J gene lost 8 bases, with 14 bases spanning the gap. The CDR3 sequence is 15 residues long. The CDR3: CAISESRTGRDEQFF. The DNA of the CDR3 is TGTGCCATCAGTGAGTCGAGGACAGGGAGGGATGAGCAGTTCTTC.

The CDR3 sequence is CASSSPSGSSHGEQFF. In nucleotides, the CDR3 is TGTGCCAGCAGCTCGCCGAGCGGGAGCAGTCACGGGGAGCAGTTCTTC. The V and J genes are TRBV7-2 and TRBJ2-1, with 8 bases fitting TRBD2. V shed 4 bases, J shed 10 bases, and the junction held 15 bases outside the gene matches. In germline, CDR1 is SGHTA, CDR2 FQGNSA. This CDR3 has 16 residues.

This sequence joins TRBV12-3 or TRBV12-4 and TRBJ2-2, with 7 bases identical to TRBD1. The CDR3 spans 15 residues. V lost 9 bases and J lost 4; bases outside the gene matches: 11. The CDR3 region has the DNA TGTGCCAGTCAGACCGACAGGGATGGCACCGGGGAGCTGTTTTTT. It codes for CASQTDRDGTGELFF.

This clonotype was recorded at least ten times. The chain joins TRBV29-1 to TRBJ1-1; D not certain. The CDR3 has 10 residues. CDR1 SQVTM and CDR2 ANQGSEA come from the germline V gene. CDR3 in DNA: TGCAGGCCAGATTACCTTGAAGCTTTCTTT. Its protein product is CRPDYLEAFF.

The rearrangement joins TRBV4-3 to TRBJ2-1; possible D gene TRBD1, 5 bases. V gave up 0 bases and J gave up 8 bases, with 14 bases separating them. This CDR3 region has 15 residues. CDR1 is LGHNA and CDR2 is YSLEER in the germline V gene. The CDR3 sequence: CASSQDSGAWDEQFF. Written as DNA, the CDR3 is TGCGCCAGCAGCCAAGATAGTGGGGCGTGGGATGAGCAGTTCTTC.

This clonotype was seen repeatedly, ten times or more. The V call is TRBV5-1, the J call TRBJ1-1; a weak D match, TRBD1 (5 bases). Trimming stripped 0 bases from V and 0 bases from J, with 9 bases between. CDR1 and CDR2 (germline): SGHRS, YFSETQ. This CDR3 comprises 15 residues. The CDR3 DNA reads TGCGCCAGCAGCTTGGTGGGGGTGATGAACACTGAAGCTTTCTTT. Translation gives CASSLVGVMNTEAFF.

The gene calls are TRBV10-2 and TRBJ2-1; 9 bases fit TRBD2. The CDR3 spans 15 residues. J gave up 9 bases and V 6 bases, and 12 bases lay outside the gene matches. CDR1 and CDR2 (germline): WSHSY, SAAADI. The CDR3 protein is CASRRSASGDGEQFF. CDR3 DNA: TGCGCCAGCAGAAGATCGGCTAGCGGGGATGGTGAGCAGTTCTTC.

This clonotype has a count of ten or more. The chain employs TRBV6-2 or TRBV6-3 and TRBJ2-3; D gene ambiguous. CDR1 and CDR2 (germline): MNHEY, SVGEGT. This CDR3 spans 14 amino acids. V shed 3 bases and J shed 4 bases, with 11 bases lying between them. The DNA of the CDR3 is TGTGCCAGCAGTTATACTTCGGAATCAGATACGCAGTATTTT. The encoded protein is CASSYTSESDTQYF.

This clonotype was detected only a few times. V usage is TRBV5-1 and J usage is TRBJ2-7; 7 nucleotides agree with TRBD2. Germline V gives CDR1 SGHRS, CDR2 YFSETQ. V was clipped by 2 bases and J by 0 bases; unmatched bases: 8. The CDR3 has 16 amino acids. CDR3 coding DNA: TGCGCCAGCAGCTTAGGGGACTACTTCAGCTCCTACGAGCAGTACTTC. Protein product: CASSLGDYFSSYEQYF.

This clonotype came up a few times. The chain couples TRBV6-1 to TRBJ1-5; TRBD1 agrees at 8 bases. Trimming removed 8 bases from V and 4 bases from J; junction bases left unmatched: 4. Germline assignment: CDR1 MNHNS and CDR2 SASEGT. CDR3 length: 13 residues. CDR3 coding DNA: TGTGCCAGCCAGACAGGGGCGAATCAGCCCCAGCATTTT. This gives the protein CASQTGANQPQHF.

This clonotype was detected many times. The chain has TRBV6-2 or TRBV6-3 and TRBJ2-5; 8 nucleotides match TRBD2. The CDR3 is made up of 17 amino acids. V gave up 5 bases and J gave up 0 bases; unmatched junction bases: 11. Germline V CDR1 and CDR2: MNHEY, SVGEGT. The CDR3 region is CASSPPLAEYYQETQYF. The CDR3, as DNA: TGTGCCAGCAGTCCTCCACTAGCGGAATACTACCAAGAGACCCAGTACTTC.

This clonotype was counted between two and nine times. The rearrangement links TRBV2 to TRBJ2-5; 9 nucleotides line up with TRBD1. The CDR3 has 15 residues. Germline CDR1 is SNHLY and CDR2 is FYNNEI. Germline trimming cut 5 bases from V and 5 bases from J; bases unmatched to any gene: 9. The CDR3 protein is CASSPGTGSMETQYF. Here the CDR3 DNA reads TGTGCCAGCAGTCCCGGGACAGGGTCGATGGAGACCCAGTACTTC.

V usage is TRBV29-1 and J usage is TRBJ1-2, with TRBD1 matching over 7 bases. V was clipped by 3 bases and J by 5 bases; unmatched bases: 9. Germline V CDR1 and CDR2: SQVTM, ANQGSEA. The CDR3 sequence is 14 residues long. CDR3 amino acids: CSVDKVPTGYGYTF. The CDR3 region has the DNA TGCAGCGTTGATAAAGTTCCGACAGGGTATGGCTACACCTTC.

This clonotype came up a few times. The chain links TRBV5-6 to TRBJ2-7, with 12 bases lining up with TRBD1. Trimming cost V 4 bases and J 7 bases; bases outside gene matches: 12. This CDR3 contains 16 residues. The germline gives CDR1 SGHDT, CDR2 YYEEEE. The CDR3 region has the DNA TGTGCCAGCAGCCGCCGAACCGGGACAGGGGGCGGTGAGCAGTACGTC. Translating it yields CASSRRTGTGGGEQYV.

J is TRBJ1-1 and V is TRBV25-1; 11 positions agree with TRBD1. The V gene's germline CDR1 is MGHDK and CDR2 SYGVNS. CDR3 length: 16 residues. V shed 4 bases, J shed 4 bases, and the junction held 8 bases outside the gene matches. The CDR3 region has the DNA TGTGCCAGCAGTGGAACCTTGGGACAGGGGGGCACTGAAGCTTTCTTT. This sequence encodes CASSGTLGQGGTEAFF.

V and J are TRBV7-2 and TRBJ2-3, with D possibly being TRBD1 (6 bases). Germline CDR1 is SGHTA and CDR2 is FQGNSA. V lost 3 bases, J lost 1 base, and 14 bases lay in between. The CDR3 has 16 amino acids. CDR3 protein: CASSFDRLSGTDTQYF. The CDR3 coding sequence is TGTGCCAGCAGCTTTGACAGGTTATCGGGCACAGATACGCAGTATTTT.